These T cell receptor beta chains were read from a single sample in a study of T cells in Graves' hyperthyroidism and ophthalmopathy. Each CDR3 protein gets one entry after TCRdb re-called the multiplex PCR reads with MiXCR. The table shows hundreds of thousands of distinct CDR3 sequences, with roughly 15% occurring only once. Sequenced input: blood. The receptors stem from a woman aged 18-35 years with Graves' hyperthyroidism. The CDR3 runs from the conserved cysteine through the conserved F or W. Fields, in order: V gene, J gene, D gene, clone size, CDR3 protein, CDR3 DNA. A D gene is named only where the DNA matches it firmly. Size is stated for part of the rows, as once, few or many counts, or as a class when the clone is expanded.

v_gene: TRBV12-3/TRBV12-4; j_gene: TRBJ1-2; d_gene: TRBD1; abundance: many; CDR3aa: CASSFPRDRERYGYTF; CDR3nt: TGTGCCAGCAGTTTTCCTCGGGACAGGGAGCGCTATGGCTACACCTTC
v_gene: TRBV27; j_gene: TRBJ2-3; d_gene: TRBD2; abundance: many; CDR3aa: CASSPLAGGQVTQYF; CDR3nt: TGTGCCAGCAGCCCTTTAGCGGGAGGGCAAGTTACGCAGTATTTT
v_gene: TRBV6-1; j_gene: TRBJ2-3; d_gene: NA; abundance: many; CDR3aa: CATLGWDPYTQYF; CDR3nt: TGTGCCACCCTGGGATGGGATCCCTATACGCAGTATTTT
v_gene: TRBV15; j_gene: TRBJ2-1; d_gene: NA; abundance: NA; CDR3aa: CATSTPGARNEQFF; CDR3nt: TGTGCCACCAGCACTCCGGGGGCGCGGAATGAGCAGTTCTTC
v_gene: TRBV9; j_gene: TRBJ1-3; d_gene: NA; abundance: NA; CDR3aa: CASSVASLFSGNTIYF; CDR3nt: TGTGCCAGCAGCGTAGCGTCGCTCTTCTCTGGAAACACCATATATTTT
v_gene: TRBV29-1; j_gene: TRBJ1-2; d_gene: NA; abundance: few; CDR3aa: CSVGAGTANYGYTF; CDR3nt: TGCAGCGTTGGCGCCGGGACGGCCAACTATGGCTACACCTTC
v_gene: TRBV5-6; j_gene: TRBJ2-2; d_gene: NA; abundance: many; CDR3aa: CASSFRGSGNTGELFF; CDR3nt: TGTGCCAGCAGCTTTCGTGGGAGTGGGAACACCGGGGAGCTGTTTTTT
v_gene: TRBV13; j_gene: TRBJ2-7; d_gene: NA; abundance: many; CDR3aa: CASSLGDARSEQYF; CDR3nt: TGTGCCAGCAGCTTAGGAGACGCCAGGTCCGAGCAGTACTTC
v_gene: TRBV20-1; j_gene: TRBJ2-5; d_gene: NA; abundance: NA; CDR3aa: CSARFRGAETQYF; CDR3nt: TGCAGTGCTAGATTTCGGGGTGCCGAGACCCAGTACTTC
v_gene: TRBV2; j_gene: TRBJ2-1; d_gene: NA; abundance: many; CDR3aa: CASSRQAQHNEQFF; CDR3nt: TGTGCCAGCAGCCGACAGGCTCAACACAATGAGCAGTTCTTC
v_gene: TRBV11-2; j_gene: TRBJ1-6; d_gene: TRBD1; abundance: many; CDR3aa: CASSPTRGRGNLLHF; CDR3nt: TGTGCCAGCAGCCCCACCAGGGGGAGGGGGAACTTACTCCACTTT
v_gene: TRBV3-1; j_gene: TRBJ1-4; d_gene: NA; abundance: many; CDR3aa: CASSLVGSSVQKLFF; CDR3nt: TGTGCCAGCAGCCTCGTGGGTAGCTCGGTTCAAAAACTGTTTTTT
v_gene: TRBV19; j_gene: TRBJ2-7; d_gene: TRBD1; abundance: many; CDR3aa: CASSVGTAYEQYF; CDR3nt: TGTGCCAGCAGCGTAGGGACAGCCTACGAGCAGTACTTC
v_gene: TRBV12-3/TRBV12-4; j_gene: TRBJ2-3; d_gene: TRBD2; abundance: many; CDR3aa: CASSRSGTSTDTQYF; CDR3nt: TGTGCCAGCAGTAGGAGCGGGACTAGCACAGATACGCAGTATTTT
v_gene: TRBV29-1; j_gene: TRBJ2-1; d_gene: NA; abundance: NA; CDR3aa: CSVRRRGGSSYNEQFF; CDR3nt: TGCAGCGTCCGCCGACGCGGGGGCAGCTCCTACAATGAGCAGTTCTTC
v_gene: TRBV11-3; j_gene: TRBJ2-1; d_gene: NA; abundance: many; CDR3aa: CASSLGPTTTEQFF; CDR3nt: TGTGCCAGCAGCTTAGGCCCCACAACGACAGAGCAGTTCTTC
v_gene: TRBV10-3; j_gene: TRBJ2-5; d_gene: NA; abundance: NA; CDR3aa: CAISERYGETQYF; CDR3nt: TGTGCCATCAGTGAGCGGTATGGGGAGACCCAGTACTTC
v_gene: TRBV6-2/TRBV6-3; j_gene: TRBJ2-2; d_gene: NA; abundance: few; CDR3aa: CASSYLASNTGELFF; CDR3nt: TGTGCCAGCAGTTACCTAGCGAGCAACACCGGGGAGCTGTTTTTT
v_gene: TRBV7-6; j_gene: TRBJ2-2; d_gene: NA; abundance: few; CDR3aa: CASSPHRRGHLTGELFF; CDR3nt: TGTGCCAGCAGCCCACACCGGAGGGGACATCTCACCGGGGAGCTGTTTTTT
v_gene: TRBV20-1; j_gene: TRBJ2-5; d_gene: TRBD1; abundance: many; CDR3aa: CSALPGTGHLRETQYF; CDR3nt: TGCAGTGCCCTTCCCGGGACAGGGCACCTTAGGGAGACCCAGTACTTC
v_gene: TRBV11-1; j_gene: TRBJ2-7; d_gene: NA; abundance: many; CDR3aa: CASSLAPEYEQYF; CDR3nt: TGTGCCAGCAGCTTAGCGCCAGAGTACGAGCAGTACTTC
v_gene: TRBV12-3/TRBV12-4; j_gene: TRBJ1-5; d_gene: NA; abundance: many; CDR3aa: CASGDNGNQPQHF; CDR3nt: TGTGCCAGCGGGGACAACGGGAATCAGCCCCAGCATTTT
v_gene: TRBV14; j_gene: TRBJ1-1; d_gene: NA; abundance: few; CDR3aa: CASSPFRGENTEAFF; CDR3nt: TGTGCCAGCAGCCCCTTCCGGGGTGAGAACACTGAAGCTTTCTTT
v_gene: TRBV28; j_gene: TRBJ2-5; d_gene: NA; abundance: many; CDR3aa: CASSPGTVETQYF; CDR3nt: TGTGCCAGCAGTCCCGGGACGGTAGAGACCCAGTACTTC
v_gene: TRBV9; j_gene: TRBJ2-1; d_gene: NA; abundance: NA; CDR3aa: CASSVVNSRPSNNEQFF; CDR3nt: TGTGCCAGCAGCGTAGTGAACAGTCGCCCAAGTAACAATGAGCAGTTCTTC
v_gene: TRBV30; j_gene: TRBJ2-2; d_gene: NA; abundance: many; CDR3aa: CAWSARRTGELFF; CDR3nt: TGTGCCTGGAGTGCAAGGAGGACCGGGGAGCTGTTTTTT
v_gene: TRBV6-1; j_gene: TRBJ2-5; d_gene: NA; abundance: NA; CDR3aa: CASSYGDSIWAQYF; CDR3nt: TGTGCCAGCAGTTACGGGGATAGTATCTGGGCCCAGTACTTC
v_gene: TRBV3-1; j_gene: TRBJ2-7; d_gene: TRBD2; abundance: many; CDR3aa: CASSQTSGMAYEQYF; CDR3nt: TGTGCCAGCAGCCAGACTAGCGGGATGGCCTACGAGCAGTACTTC
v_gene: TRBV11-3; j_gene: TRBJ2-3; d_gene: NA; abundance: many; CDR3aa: CASSLDAGADTQYF; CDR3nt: TGTGCCAGCAGCTTAGACGCGGGTGCAGATACGCAGTATTTT
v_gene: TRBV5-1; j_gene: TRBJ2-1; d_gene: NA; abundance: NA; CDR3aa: CASSPHGDSSYNEQSF; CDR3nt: TGCGCCAGCTCTCCCCATGGGGATAGCTCCTACAATGAGCAGTCCTTC
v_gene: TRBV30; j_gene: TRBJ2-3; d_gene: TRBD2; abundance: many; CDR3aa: CAWNQAGGTDTQYF; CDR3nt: TGTGCCTGGAATCAGGCGGGAGGAACAGATACGCAGTATTTT
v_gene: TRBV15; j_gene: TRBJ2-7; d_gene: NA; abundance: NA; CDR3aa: CATSREALSPGVNYEQYF; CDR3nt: TGTGCCACCAGCAGAGAGGCCCTCTCCCCAGGGGTCAACTACGAGCAGTACTTC
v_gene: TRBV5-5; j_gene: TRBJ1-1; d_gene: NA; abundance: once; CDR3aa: CASNQNMNTEAFF; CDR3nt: TGCGCCAGCAATCAGAACATGAACACTGAAGCTTTCTTT
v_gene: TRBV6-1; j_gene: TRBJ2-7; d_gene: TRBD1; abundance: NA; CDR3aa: CASRKTGGRYEQYF; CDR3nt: TGTGCCAGCAGAAAAACAGGGGGCAGGTACGAGCAGTACTTC
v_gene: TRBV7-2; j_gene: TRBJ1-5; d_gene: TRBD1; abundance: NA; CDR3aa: CASSSDRASNQPQHF; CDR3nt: TGTGCCAGCAGCTCCGACAGGGCGAGCAATCAGCCCCAGCATTTT
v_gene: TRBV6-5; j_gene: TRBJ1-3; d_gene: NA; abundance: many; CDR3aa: CASSYSAASGNTIYF; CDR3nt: TGTGCCAGCAGTTACTCTGCAGCCTCTGGAAACACCATATATTTT
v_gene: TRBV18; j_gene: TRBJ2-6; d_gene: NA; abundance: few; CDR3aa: CASSPGVGPSGANVLTF; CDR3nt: TGTGCCAGCTCACCAGGTGTGGGGCCTTCTGGGGCCAACGTCCTGACTTTC
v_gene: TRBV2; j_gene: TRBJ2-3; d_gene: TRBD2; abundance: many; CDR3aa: CASRAGRAITDTQYF; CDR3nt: TGTGCCAGCAGGGCCGGGAGGGCGATTACAGATACGCAGTATTTT
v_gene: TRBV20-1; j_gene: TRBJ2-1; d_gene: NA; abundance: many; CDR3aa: CSARDGAGYNEQFF; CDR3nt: TGCAGTGCTAGAGATGGGGCTGGCTACAATGAGCAGTTCTTC
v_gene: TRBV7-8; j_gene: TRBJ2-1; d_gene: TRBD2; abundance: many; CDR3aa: CASSFDLTSGDEQFF; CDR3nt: TGTGCCAGCAGCTTTGATCTGACTAGCGGGGATGAGCAGTTCTTC
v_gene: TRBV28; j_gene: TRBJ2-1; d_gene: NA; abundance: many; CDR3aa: CASSDGIIDNEQFF; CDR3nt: TGTGCCAGCAGTGACGGGATTATCGACAATGAGCAGTTCTTC
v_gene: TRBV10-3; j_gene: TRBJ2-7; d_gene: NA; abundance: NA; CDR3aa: CAISAAGKTYEQYF; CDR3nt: TGTGCCATCAGTGCCGCAGGGAAAACCTACGAGCAGTACTTC
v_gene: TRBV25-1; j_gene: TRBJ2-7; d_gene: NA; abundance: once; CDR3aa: CASSAHRDTPYEQYF; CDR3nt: TGTGCCAGCAGTGCACACCGGGACACCCCCTACGAGCAGTACTTC
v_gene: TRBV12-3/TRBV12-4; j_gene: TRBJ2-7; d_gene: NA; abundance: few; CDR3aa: CASSLRDGLYEQYF; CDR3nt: TGTGCCAGCAGTTTAAGGGACGGTCTTTACGAGCAGTACTTC